This section outlines one TCR beta chain sequence together with its context. The germline CDR1 and CDR2 sequences are LNHNV and YYDKDF (reference sequence). The junction had 6 bases not matched to a gene; V was cut back by 0 bases and J by 8 bases. This CDR3 comprises 15 residues. These data are taken from a study of cytomegalovirus exposure and HLA in healthy donors. This PCR relied on a set of 60 Vbeta primers and 13 Jbeta primers. Produced via immunoSEQ multiplex PCR; TCRdb's table is partial and in-frame only. The sample lists about 220,000 clones, roughly 80% seen once, with around 6% in the top ten.

The sequenced sample consisted of PBMCs. This TCR derives from a man between 35 and 55 years old in good health and CMV-seropositive. The rearrangement links TRBV15 to TRBJ1-4; 7 nucleotides match TRBD1. CDR3 region: CATSRDPDRAEKLFF. The CDR3 nucleotides read TGTGCCACCAGCAGAGATCCCGACAGGGCAGAAAAACTGTTTTTT.